A single sample gave rise to the 12 T cell receptor beta chains below, sequenced in a study of shared clonotypes between healthy human individuals. The method was immunoSEQ multiplex PCR; TCRdb's version includes in-frame clones alone and lacks a portion of them. The profile shows some 1 million clones, about 74% of them singletons. The sample consisted of memory CD4+ T cells sorted from blood. Described subset: CD45RA-negative fraction. These receptors were obtained from a man between 18 and 35 years old in good health.

V gene TRBV5-1 combines with J gene TRBJ1-2, with 10 positions matching TRBD1. V dropped 4 bases and J dropped 8; count of bases not matched to a gene: 14. Germline values: CDR1 SGHRS, CDR2 YFSETQ. This CDR3 region has 16 residues. CDR3 sequence reads: CASSLTATGGAWGYTF. CDR3 DNA sequence: TGCGCCAGCAGCCTCACCGCGACAGGGGGCGCCTGGGGCTACACCTTC. The full variable domain, in which reference TRBV5-1 and TRBJ1-2 provide the parts outside the CDR3, is KAGVTQTPRYLIKTRGQQVTLSCSPISGHRSVSWYQQTPGQGLQFLFEYFSETQRNKGNFPGRFSGRQFSNSRSEMNVSTLELGDSALYLCASSLTATGGAWGYTFGSGTRLTVV.

This clone is a singleton in its sample. The chain links TRBV28 to TRBJ1-2, with 8 bases aligning to TRBD1. CDR1 MDHEN and CDR2 SYDVKM come from the germline V gene. The CDR3 sequence is 15 residues long. J gave up 5 bases and V 2 bases, and 7 bases lay outside the gene matches. CDR3 loop: CASSLRHRGEYGYTF. The CDR3 DNA sequence: TGTGCCAGCAGTTTAAGGCACAGGGGGGAATATGGCTACACCTTC.

This clone was counted a few times. The chain links TRBV5-1 to TRBJ1-6; D is ambiguous. V dropped 2 bases and J dropped 5 bases, with 8 bases sitting between them. This CDR3 is 14 amino acids long. Germline CDR1 SGHRS, CDR2 YFSETQ. The DNA for the CDR3 is TGCGCCAGCAGCTTAGGCGGGGATAATTCACCCCTCCACTTT. This encodes CASSLGGDNSPLHF.

V is TRBV7-9 and J is TRBJ1-3, with a tentative D call TRBD1 (5 bases). The germline V gene has CDR1 SEHNR and CDR2 FQNEAQ (reference sequence). V dropped 5 bases and J dropped 4 bases, with 18 bases sitting between them. This CDR3 has 16 amino acids. The CDR3 reads CASSPTGVLIGNTIYF. The DNA for the CDR3 is TGTGCCAGCAGCCCTACGGGGGTTCTTATAGGAAACACCATATATTTT.

V gene TRBV6-1 combines with J gene TRBJ2-3, with D possibly being TRBD1 (6 bases). The germline gives CDR1 MNHNS, CDR2 SASEGT. CDR3 length: 13 amino acids. V dropped 3 bases and J dropped 10 bases, with 14 bases sitting between them. The CDR3 reads CASSDNRVMPQYF. CDR3 sequence (DNA): TGTGCCAGCAGTGACAACAGGGTCATGCCGCAGTATTTT.

The genes are TRBV4-1 and TRBJ1-2, with 9 bases aligning to TRBD1. The CDR3 has 14 amino acids. CDR1 is MGHRA, CDR2 YSYEKL, per germline. V dropped 5 bases and J dropped 4; count of bases not matched to a gene: 5. The CDR3 spells CASSGDRVGYGYTF. The CDR3, as DNA: TGCGCCAGCAGCGGGGACAGGGTCGGCTATGGCTACACCTTC.

This clone was observed a few times. The chain couples TRBV9 to TRBJ2-3, with 7 bases lining up with TRBD2. Per germline, CDR1 SGDLS and CDR2 YYNGEE. The V segment lost 5 bases and the J segment 5 bases; nucleotides outside the gene matches: 2. This CDR3 has 12 residues. CDR3 nucleotides: TGTGCCAGCAGGGGCGGGGGAGATACGCAGTATTTT. Protein: CASRGGGDTQYF.

This clone was seen just once. The chain joins TRBV11-3 to TRBJ2-7; 10 positions agree with TRBD1. Germline assignment: CDR1 SGHNT and CDR2 YENEEA. With V trimmed by 5 bases and J by 2 bases, 6 bases remained unmatched. CDR3 length equals 15 residues. DNA for the CDR3: TGTGCCAGCAGCCCCGGGACAGGGGATACCTACGAGCAGTACTTC. Its protein product is CASSPGTGDTYEQYF.

Details on this clone: The same CDR3 can be traced to other DNA sequences in this sample. The gene calls are TRBV19 and TRBJ2-1; possibly TRBD2 for D (5 bases). The V gene's germline CDR1 is LNHDA and CDR2 SQIVND (reference sequence). CDR3 length equals 15 residues. Deletions cut 1 base from V and 1 base from J, with 8 bases between. CDR3 DNA sequence: TGTGCCAGTAGTATAGGGACTGGATCCTACAATGAGCAGTTCTTC. It yields the protein CASSIGTGSYNEQFF.

This clone was seen more than once but under ten times. V gene TRBV27 combines with J gene TRBJ2-1; D perhaps matches TRBD1 (5 bases). Trimming removed 6 bases at V and 4 bases at J, with 13 bases between. Germline V gives CDR1 MNHEY, CDR2 SMNVEV (reference sequence). The length of the CDR3 is 14 residues. CDR3 DNA: TGTGCCAGCAGATTTGACAGCCTATACAATGAGCAGTTCTTC. It is translated as CASRFDSLYNEQFF.

V gene TRBV7-8 combines with J gene TRBJ2-6, with D hard to call. Germline V lookup: CDR1 SGHVS, CDR2 FQNEAQ. The CDR3 sequence is 18 residues long. Trimming took off 5 bases at V and 5 bases at J, with 22 bases between the two ends. The CDR3 here is CASSTRMFTQSRANVLTF. DNA of the CDR3: TGTGCCAGCAGCACGCGGATGTTTACACAAAGTCGGGCCAACGTCCTGACTTTC.

V usage is TRBV28 and J usage is TRBJ2-7; tentative D call: TRBD1 (6 bases). V lost 6 bases to trimming and J lost 4 bases, with 19 bases between them. Germline CDR1 MDHEN, CDR2 SYDVKM. The CDR3 runs 15 residues. DNA of the CDR3: TGTGCCAGCAGACACGCAGGGGAAGGCGGTTACGAGCAGTACTTC. Translating it yields CASRHAGEGGYEQYF.